There are many counts of the clone carrying this TCR beta chain. The antigen is not known. The record originates from a study of T-cell memory formation after mild COVID-19. Study conclusions and caveats: Some responding clones appeared in pre-infection memory, suggesting cross-reactive memory joined. Day 15 to 85 contractors were CD4/CD8 balanced; later expanders leaned CD4+. For contracting clones, CD4+ ones sat mainly in CM and EM, CD8+ in EMRA.

CDR1 MGHRA and CDR2 YSYEKL come from the germline V gene. V dropped 0 bases and J dropped 8 bases, with 11 bases sitting between them. The CDR3 extends over 15 amino acids. TCRdb ran MiXCR on the 5' RACE reads and lists one entry per CDR3 protein. The sample lists under 450,000 distinct CDR3 sequences, 20% to 25% seen once, with 21% in the top ten. The receptor's source is a young man who had mild COVID-19 (a few samples of this study predate the infection). Cell type and time point are not known. The specimen sequenced was PBMCs or a T cell subset sorted from them (not recorded which). V is TRBV4-1 and J is TRBJ1-6; D is perhaps TRBD1 (6 bases). CDR3 DNA sequence: TGCGCCAGCAGCCAAGAGGTGACAGGAGATTCACCCCTCCACTTT. This gives the protein CASSQEVTGDSPLHF.